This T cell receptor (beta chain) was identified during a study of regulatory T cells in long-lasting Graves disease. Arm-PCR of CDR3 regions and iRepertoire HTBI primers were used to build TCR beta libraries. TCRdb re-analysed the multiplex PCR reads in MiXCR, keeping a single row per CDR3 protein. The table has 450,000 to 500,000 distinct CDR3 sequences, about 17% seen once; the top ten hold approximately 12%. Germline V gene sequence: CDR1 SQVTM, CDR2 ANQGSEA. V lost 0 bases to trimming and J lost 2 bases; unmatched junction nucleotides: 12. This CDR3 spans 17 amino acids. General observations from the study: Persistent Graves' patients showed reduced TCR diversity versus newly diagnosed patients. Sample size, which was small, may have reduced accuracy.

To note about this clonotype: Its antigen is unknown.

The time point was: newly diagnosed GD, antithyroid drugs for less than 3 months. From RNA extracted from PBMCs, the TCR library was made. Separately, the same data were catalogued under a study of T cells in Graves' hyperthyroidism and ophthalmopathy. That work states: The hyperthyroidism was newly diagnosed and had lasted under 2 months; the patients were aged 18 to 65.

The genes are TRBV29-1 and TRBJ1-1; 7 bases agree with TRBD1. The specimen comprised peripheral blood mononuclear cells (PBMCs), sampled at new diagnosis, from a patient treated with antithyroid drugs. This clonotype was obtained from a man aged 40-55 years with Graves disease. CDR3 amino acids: CSVEDSRQGLVNTEAFF. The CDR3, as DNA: TGCAGCGTTGAAGATTCTAGACAGGGTTTGGTCAACACTGAAGCTTTCTTT.